This entry lists 18 T cell receptor beta chains sequenced from one sample in a study of T cell repertoires in cytomegalovirus infection. TCRdb re-called the reads with MiXCR, one entry per CDR3 protein. The sample includes hundreds of thousands of distinct CDR3 sequences, 35% of them seen just once. Sample: PBMCs. Receptors were obtained from a human donor in good health (CMV status not recorded). Some clones in this sample may be carry-over from other donors' samples.

At least ten counts were recorded for this clonotype. The chain is built from TRBV28 and TRBJ1-1; a possible D gene is TRBD1 (6 bases). Deletions cut 7 bases from V and 1 base from J, with 10 bases between. CDR1 MDHEN and CDR2 SYDVKM come from the germline V gene. The CDR3 loop spans 13 amino acids. CDR3 in amino acids: CASMGGPNTEAFF. The CDR3 coding sequence is TGTGCCAGCATGGGGGGGCCGAACACTGAAGCTTTCTTT.

The gene calls are TRBV12-3 or TRBV12-4 and TRBJ1-6; D is perhaps TRBD1 (5 bases). Trimming took off 4 bases at V and 6 bases at J, with 13 bases between the two ends. The CDR3 contains 15 residues. The CDR3 region is CASSWTGTGNSPLHF. The CDR3 DNA reads as TGTGCCAGCAGTTGGACCGGGACCGGTAATTCACCCCTCCACTTT.

This clonotype was counted between two and nine times. This chain connects TRBV10-2 to TRBJ2-5, with 12 bases matching TRBD2. J lost 0 bases, V lost 6 bases, and 8 bases had no gene match. This CDR3 has 17 amino acids. The germline V gene encodes CDR1 WSHSY and CDR2 SAAADI. This CDR3 reads CASRETSGGPYQETQYF. The CDR3 DNA reads as TGCGCCAGCAGGGAGACTAGCGGGGGACCGTACCAAGAGACCCAGTACTTC.

This clonotype was seen a handful of times. V gene TRBV15 combines with J gene TRBJ2-7; weak D call: TRBD1 (6 bases). This CDR3 is 16 amino acids long. V shed 0 bases and J shed 7 bases, with 19 bases lying between them. CDR1 is LNHNV and CDR2 is YYDKDF in the germline V gene (reference sequence). The CDR3 nucleotides are TGTGCCACCAGCAGAGATATAAGGACAGTCTACTCAGAGCAGTACTTC. This codes for CATSRDIRTVYSEQYF.

The chain has TRBV27 and TRBJ1-3; D uncertain. Looked up from germline, CDR1 is MNHEY and CDR2 is SMNVEV (reference sequence). V was pared by 5 bases and J by 4 bases, with 9 bases between. The CDR3 covers 13 residues. The CDR3 DNA sequence: TGTGCCAGCAGTACTTCACTAGGAAACACCATATATTTT. Translated: CASSTSLGNTIYF.

The chain couples TRBV28 to TRBJ1-5, with 7 bases lining up with TRBD1. This CDR3 comprises 16 residues. Germline assignment: CDR1 MDHEN and CDR2 SYDVKM. Germline trimming cut 5 bases from V and 0 bases from J; bases unmatched to any gene: 7. This chain's CDR3 is CASSQQGMYSNQPQHF. The CDR3 DNA reads as TGTGCCAGCAGTCAACAGGGGATGTATAGCAATCAGCCCCAGCATTTT.

This clonotype was detected only a few times. The chain joins TRBV7-9 to TRBJ1-1; D not resolved. In germline, CDR1 is SEHNR, CDR2 FQNEAQ (reference sequence). This CDR3 has 11 amino acids. The V and J ends lost 2 bases and 8 bases respectively, with 6 bases between them. For the CDR3, the DNA is TGTGCCAGCAGCTTAAATGTAGAAGCTTTCTTT. It yields the protein CASSLNVEAFF.

Ten or more counts support this clonotype. The chain combines TRBV7-8 with TRBJ2-1, with D uncertain. The CDR3 spans 13 residues. Germline V gene lookup returns CDR1 SGHVS and CDR2 FQNEAQ. Trimming stripped 4 bases from V and 6 bases from J, with 10 bases between. The CDR3 DNA is TGTGCCAGCAGCTCCCCGCCCTTCAATGAGCAGTTCTTC. Protein product: CASSSPPFNEQFF.

Concerning this clonotype itself: The junction departs from germline at one end; a sequencing error may be responsible. The chain employs TRBV6-8 and TRBJ1-6; 8 bases agree with TRBD1. Germline V gene sequence: CDR1 MNHGY, CDR2 SAAAGT. The CDR3 length is 14 residues. Written as DNA, the CDR3 is TGTGCCAGCAGTTTAACAGGGGGGAGGTCACCCCTCCCCTTT. Residues: CASSLTGGRSPLPF.

V and J are TRBV15 and TRBJ2-1; D is unclear. V was pared by 3 bases and J by 10 bases, with 16 bases between. This CDR3 contains 14 residues. Germline CDR1 and CDR2: LNHNV and YYDKDF (reference sequence). The CDR3 spells CATSSGLDGQEQFF. The CDR3 DNA reads TGTGCCACCAGCAGTGGCCTCGACGGGCAAGAGCAGTTCTTC.

In this sample, this clonotype turned up many times. The V and J genes are TRBV7-2 and TRBJ1-2; a possible D gene is TRBD1 (6 bases). The germline V gene encodes CDR1 SGHTA and CDR2 FQGNSA. This CDR3 comprises 14 residues. The V end lost 5 bases, the J end lost 3 bases, and 13 bases lay between the germline ends. CDR3 nucleotide sequence: TGTGCCAGCAGCATGGACAGATTTGACTATGGCTACACCTTC. Amino acid sequence: CASSMDRFDYGYTF.

Note on this clonotype: This could be a read error, since a much larger clone is one nucleotide away. The missing conserved phenylalanine or tryptophan at the end of this CDR3 makes a read error likely. The chain combines TRBV7-2 with TRBJ2-7, with 14 bases fitting TRBD2. CDR3 length equals 17 residues. The germline V gene encodes CDR1 SGHTA and CDR2 FQGNSA. Unmatched junction bases numbered 9, after V lost 1 base and J lost 7 bases. The CDR3 here is CASSLGLGLAGAGEQYL. CDR3 bases: TGTGCCAGCAGCTTAGGCCTGGGACTAGCGGGAGCGGGGGAGCAGTACTTA.

This clonotype was recorded at least ten times. This chain connects TRBV7-6 to TRBJ2-5; tentative D call: TRBD2 (6 bases). The V gene's germline CDR1 is SGHVS and CDR2 FNYEAQ. Deletions cut 2 bases from V and 1 base from J, with 11 bases between. The CDR3 is 15 residues long. The CDR3 DNA reads as TGTGCCAGCAGCTTAAACGCCGGGAGCCAAGAGACCCAGTACTTC. It specifies CASSLNAGSQETQYF.

The rearrangement links TRBV20-1 to TRBJ2-1; 7 bases line up with TRBD2. The CDR3 contains 14 residues. Germline trimming cut 3 bases from V and 7 bases from J; bases unmatched to any gene: 9. From germline, CDR1 is DFQATT and CDR2 SNEGSKA (reference sequence). The CDR3 region is CSASRGSFGNEQFF. The CDR3 region has the DNA TGCAGTGCTAGTCGCGGGAGTTTCGGAAATGAGCAGTTCTTC.

With respect to this clonotype: It may be a read error: a sequence one base away is much more abundant. The chain is built from TRBV7-8 and TRBJ1-1; maybe TRBD1 (5 bases). The CDR3 runs 13 residues. Looked up from germline, CDR1 is SGHVS and CDR2 is FQNEAQ. The CDR3 loop reads CASSLRDGLEAIF. In DNA, the CDR3 is TGTGCCAGCAGCTTAAGGGACGGACTTGAAGCTATCTTT.

The table lists this clonotype with a few counts. The CDR3 loop reads CASNPLRDPYEQYF. In nucleotides, the CDR3 is TGTGCCAGCAATCCACTCAGGGATCCCTACGAGCAGTACTTC. The chain employs TRBV6-1 and TRBJ2-7, with TRBD1 as a possible D gene (5 bases). V dropped 7 bases and J dropped 2 bases, with 15 bases sitting between them. CDR3 length: 14 residues. Looked up from germline, CDR1 is MNHNS and CDR2 is SASEGT.

This sequence joins TRBV7-9 and TRBJ2-3; the D gene could be TRBD1 or TRBD2 (5 bases each). V lost 6 bases and J 2 bases, leaving 21 bases between the germline ends. Looked up from germline, CDR1 is SEHNR and CDR2 is FQNEAQ (reference sequence). The CDR3 covers 17 residues. The CDR3 DNA sequence: TGTGCCAGCAGTCCAAGGGACCCCCCAGGATACACAGATACGCAGTATTTT. Translating gives CASSPRDPPGYTDTQYF.

Comment on this clonotype: At one boundary the junction diverges from the germline segment, which might be a read error. This rearrangement joins TRBV9 to TRBJ1-5; unclear D gene. From germline, CDR1 is SGDLS and CDR2 YYNGEE. The CDR3 has 13 residues. The DNA for the CDR3 is TGTGCCAGTAGCGTCAGTTCCAATCAGCCCCAGCATTTT. Amino acids: CASSVSSNQPQHF.